The 19 T cell receptor beta chains below were found in one sample sequenced in a study of T cell responses to AZD1222 COVID-19 vaccine. Measured with immunoSEQ multiplex PCR; TCRdb has only the in-frame clones, and not every one. The sample holds more than 95,000 clones, 85% to 90% seen once. This specimen was peripheral blood, taken 28 days after the second AZD1222 dose. Receptors were obtained from an adult who received the AZD1222 COVID-19 vaccine.

V is TRBV27 and J is TRBJ2-1; 9 nucleotides match TRBD2. The V gene end was trimmed by 8 bases and the J gene end by 4 bases; junction bases not matched to a gene: 6. CDR3 size: 14 residues. From germline, CDR1 is MNHEY and CDR2 SMNVEV (reference sequence). CDR3 amino acids: CASGLARDYNEQFF. The DNA for the CDR3 is TGTGCCAGCGGACTAGCGAGAGATTACAATGAGCAGTTCTTC.

This chain uses TRBV5-1 with TRBJ2-1, with unresolved D. Trimming pared 0 bases from V and 8 bases from J, leaving 12 bases between. The length of the CDR3 is 14 residues. Germline CDR1 SGHRS, CDR2 YFSETQ. Written as DNA, the CDR3 is TGCGCCAGCAGCTTGGCCCAAGTTTTCGATGAGCAGTTCTTC. Its translation is CASSLAQVFDEQFF.

V is TRBV10-3 and J is TRBJ1-1; 8 nucleotides align to TRBD1. J was trimmed by 5 bases and V by 10 bases; bases with no gene match: 9. The CDR3 covers 13 residues. CDR1 and CDR2 from the germline V gene are ENHRY and SYGVKD. In nucleotides, the CDR3 is TGTGCCACGCAGCAGGGGGCGCGTACTGAAGCTTTCTTT. It yields the protein CATQQGARTEAFF.

The chain recombines TRBV11-2 with TRBJ1-5; D call uncertain. Germline lookup yields CDR1 SGHAT and CDR2 FQNNGV. Trimming removed 0 bases at V and 7 bases at J, with 7 bases between. There are 13 residues in the CDR3. The CDR3, as DNA: TGTGCCAGCAGCTTAGAGAGGTGGCAGCCCCAGCATTTT. Translation: CASSLERWQPQHF. The variable domain in full, completed from reference TRBV11-2 and TRBJ1-5, reads EAGVAQSPRYKIIEKRQSVAFWCNPISGHATLYWYQQILGQGPKLLIQFQNNGVVDDSQLPKDRFSAERLKGVDSTLKIQPAKLEDSAVYLCASSLERWQPQHFGDGTRLSIL.

The chain has TRBV6-1 and TRBJ2-7; tentative D call: TRBD1 (5 bases). The CDR3 has 16 residues. V lost 2 bases and J lost 0, with 14 bases in between. Germline V CDR1 and CDR2: MNHNS, SASEGT. The CDR3 DNA sequence: TGTGCCAGCAGTGAATCAGACAGCCAGAGCTCCTACGAGCAGTACTTC. It specifies CASSESDSQSSYEQYF.

V gene TRBV28 combines with J gene TRBJ1-3; a weak D match, TRBD1 (6 bases). The CDR3 runs 14 residues. The V gene lost 7 bases and the J gene lost 2 bases, with 12 bases spanning the gap. From germline, CDR1 is MDHEN and CDR2 SYDVKM. CDR3 residues: CASNFQGTGNTIYF. CDR3 coding DNA: TGTGCCAGCAACTTTCAGGGGACTGGAAACACCATATATTTT.

The chain joins TRBV19 to TRBJ2-7; the D gene could be TRBD1 or TRBD2 (6 bases each). CDR3 size: 12 residues. CDR1 is LNHDA and CDR2 is SQIVND in the germline V gene (reference sequence). V was shortened by 5 bases and J by 4 bases, with 9 bases between the two germline ends. The CDR3 is CASSRRGYEQYF. In nucleotides, the CDR3 is TGTGCCAGTAGTCGGAGGGGGTACGAGCAGTACTTC. Full variable domain (remainder filled in from reference TRBV19 and TRBJ2-7): DGGITQSPKYLFRKEGQNVTLSCEQNLNHDAMYWYRQDPGQGLRLIYYSQIVNDFQKGDIAEGYSVSREKKESFPLTVTSAQKNPTAFYLCASSRRGYEQYFGPGTRLTVT.

The rearrangement joins TRBV7-3 to TRBJ2-3; D is possibly TRBD1 (5 bases). The CDR3 sequence is 15 residues long. The germline V and J ends were trimmed by 5 bases and 2 bases, with 14 bases remaining between them. CDR1 and CDR2 (germline): SGHTA, FQGTGA. CDR3 sequence: CASSPPPGYTDTQYF. In DNA, the CDR3 is TGTGCCAGCAGCCCCCCCCCAGGGTACACAGATACGCAGTATTTT.

This clone was observed once. V gene TRBV18 combines with J gene TRBJ2-3; D remains ambiguous. Between the trimmed V and J ends, which lost 6 bases and 0 bases, there was a span of 13 bases. The CDR3 extends over 15 amino acids. CDR1 KGHSH and CDR2 LQKENI come from the germline V gene. DNA for the CDR3: TGTGCCAGCTCTCGGCCCTTGACCAGCACAGATACGCAGTATTTT. As protein: CASSRPLTSTDTQYF.

The rearrangement uses TRBV11-2 and TRBJ2-1; D is ambiguous. Deletions cut 5 bases from V and 10 bases from J, with 12 bases between. Germline CDR1 and CDR2: SGHAT and FQNNGV. CDR3 length: 12 residues. The DNA for the CDR3 is TGTGCCAGCAGCCCCCCATTAGGAGAGCAGTTCTTC. It translates to CASSPPLGEQFF.

In its sample, this clone was seen a few times. The chain joins TRBV7-9 to TRBJ1-4, with 8 bases fitting TRBD1. The V gene end was trimmed by 4 bases and the J gene end by 5 bases; junction bases not matched to a gene: 3. This CDR3 spans 14 amino acids. Germline V gives CDR1 SEHNR, CDR2 FQNEAQ (reference sequence). The CDR3 region is CASSWTGYNEKLFF. The CDR3 DNA reads TGTGCCAGCAGCTGGACAGGGTACAATGAAAAACTGTTTTTT.

The chain joins TRBV21-1 to TRBJ1-6; TRBD1, the table's D call, was not compared with the DNA. TRBV21-1 is annotated as a pseudogene. CDR3 length: 16 amino acids. The CDR3 nucleotides read TGTGCCAGCAGCAAACTCGATGGAGGACAGAATTCACCCCTCCACTTT. Encoded protein: CASSKLDGGQNSPLHF.

This clone showed up just a few times. The chain is built from TRBV28 and TRBJ1-3, with 10 positions matching TRBD1. Trimming at V came to 0 bases and at J to 4 bases, leaving 6 bases not matched to a gene. Germline lookup yields CDR1 MDHEN and CDR2 SYDVKM. This CDR3 region has 17 residues. CDR3 loop: CASSLWTGGATGNTIYF. The CDR3 DNA reads as TGTGCCAGCAGTTTATGGACAGGGGGCGCAACGGGAAACACCATATATTTT.

The gene calls are TRBV4-1 and TRBJ2-1; TRBD1 aligns across 10 bases. Losses at the gene ends were 2 bases for V and 9 bases for J; bases not matched to a gene: 7. The CDR3 contains 15 residues. In germline, CDR1 is MGHRA, CDR2 YSYEKL. Written as DNA, the CDR3 is TGCGCCAGCAGCCAACTTTGGGACAGGGGCACTGAGCAGTTCTTC. The encoded protein is CASSQLWDRGTEQFF.

This clone came up a few times. V and J are TRBV29-1 and TRBJ1-1; D possibly corresponds to TRBD1 (5 bases). V was pared by 7 bases and J by 6 bases, with 15 bases between. Germline CDR1 and CDR2: SQVTM and ANQGSEA. This CDR3 spans 12 amino acids. CDR3: CSASGRGSEAFF. In nucleotides, the CDR3 is TGCAGCGCCTCAGGGCGTGGGTCTGAAGCTTTCTTT.

J is TRBJ2-7 and V is TRBV5-1; TRBD2 agrees at 7 bases. Germline CDR1 reads SGHRS; CDR2 reads YFSETQ. The CDR3 loop spans 15 amino acids. V was pared by 4 bases and J by 3 bases, with 10 bases of the junction left unmatched. The CDR3 DNA reads TGCGCCAGCAGCCCGGATGGGCTAGCGGTCTACGAGCAGTACTTC. It translates to CASSPDGLAVYEQYF.

The chain couples TRBV18 to TRBJ1-1; D gene unclear. Trimming stripped 4 bases from V and 1 base from J, with 13 bases between. Germline CDR1 is KGHSH and CDR2 is LQKENI. The CDR3 has 15 residues. As DNA, the CDR3 is TGTGCCAGCTCACGATCGGACTCAAGGAACACTGAAGCTTTCTTT. This encodes CASSRSDSRNTEAFF.

This chain joins TRBV4-2 and TRBJ2-3, with 8 bases fitting TRBD2. Germline CDR1 and CDR2: LGHNA and YNFKEQ. This CDR3 has 15 residues. Trimming removed 3 bases from V and 6 bases from J; junction bases left unmatched: 8. In DNA form, the CDR3 reads TGTGCCAGCAGCCATTTCGGGAGGGCCGTTGATACGCAGTATTTT. Its translation: CASSHFGRAVDTQYF.

The genes are TRBV20-1 and TRBJ1-3; no clear D gene. The germline V and J ends were trimmed by 6 bases and 3 bases, with 6 bases remaining between them. The CDR3 is made up of 11 amino acids. Germline V gene data show CDR1 as DFQATT and CDR2 as SNEGSKA (reference sequence). CDR3: CSAPIGNTIYF. The CDR3 DNA follows: TGCAGTGCCCCTATTGGAAACACCATATATTTT.